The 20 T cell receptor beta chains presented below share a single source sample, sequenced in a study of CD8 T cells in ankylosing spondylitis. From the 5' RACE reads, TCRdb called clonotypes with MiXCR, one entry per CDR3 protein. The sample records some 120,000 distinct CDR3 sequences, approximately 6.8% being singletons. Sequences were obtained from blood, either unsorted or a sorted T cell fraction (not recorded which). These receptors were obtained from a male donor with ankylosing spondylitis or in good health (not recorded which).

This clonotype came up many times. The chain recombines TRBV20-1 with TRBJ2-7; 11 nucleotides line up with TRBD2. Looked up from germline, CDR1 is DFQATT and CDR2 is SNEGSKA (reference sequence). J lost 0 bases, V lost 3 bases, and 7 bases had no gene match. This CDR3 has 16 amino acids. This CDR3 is CSASSPTSGSSYEQYF. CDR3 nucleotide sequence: TGCAGTGCTAGCTCTCCTACTAGCGGGAGCTCCTACGAGCAGTACTTC.

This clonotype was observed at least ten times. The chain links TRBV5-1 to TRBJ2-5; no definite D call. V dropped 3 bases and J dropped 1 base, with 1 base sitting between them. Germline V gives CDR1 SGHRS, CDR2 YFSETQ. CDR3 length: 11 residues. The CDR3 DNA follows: TGCGCCAGCAGCTCCCAAGAGACCCAGTACTTC. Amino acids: CASSSQETQYF.

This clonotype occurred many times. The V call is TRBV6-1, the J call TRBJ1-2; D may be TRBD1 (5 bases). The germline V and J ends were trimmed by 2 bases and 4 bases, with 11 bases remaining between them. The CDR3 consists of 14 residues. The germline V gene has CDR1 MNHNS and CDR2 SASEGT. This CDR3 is CASSEPGQGYGYTF. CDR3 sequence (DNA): TGTGCCAGCAGTGAACCCGGCCAGGGCTATGGCTACACCTTC.

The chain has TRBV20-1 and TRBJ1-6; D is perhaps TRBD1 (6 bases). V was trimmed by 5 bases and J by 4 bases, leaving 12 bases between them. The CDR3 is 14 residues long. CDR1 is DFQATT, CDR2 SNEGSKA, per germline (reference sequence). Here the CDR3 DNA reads TGCAGTGCTGTACGGGACAAATATAATTCACCCCTCCACTTT. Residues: CSAVRDKYNSPLHF.

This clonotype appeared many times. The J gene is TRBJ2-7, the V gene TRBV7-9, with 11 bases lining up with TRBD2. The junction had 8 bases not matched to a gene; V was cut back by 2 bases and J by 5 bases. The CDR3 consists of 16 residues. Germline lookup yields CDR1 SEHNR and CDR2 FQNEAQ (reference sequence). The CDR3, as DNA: TGTGCCAGCAGCTTATGGGTGACTAGCGGGGATGACGAGCAGTACTTC. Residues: CASSLWVTSGDDEQYF.

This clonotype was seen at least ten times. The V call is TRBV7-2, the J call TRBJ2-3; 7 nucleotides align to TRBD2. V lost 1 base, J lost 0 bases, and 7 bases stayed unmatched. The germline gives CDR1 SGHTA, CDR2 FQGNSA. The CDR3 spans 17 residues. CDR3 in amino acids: CASSLDGGSSSTDTQYF. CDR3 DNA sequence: TGTGCCAGCAGCTTAGACGGCGGGAGCTCTAGCACAGATACGCAGTATTTT.

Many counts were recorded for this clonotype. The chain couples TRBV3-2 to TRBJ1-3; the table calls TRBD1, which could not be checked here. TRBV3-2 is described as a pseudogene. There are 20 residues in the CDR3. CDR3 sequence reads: CATTQRAWVGQGLSGNTIYF. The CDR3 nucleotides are TGTGCCACCACCCAACGAGCGTGGGTAGGACAGGGATTGTCTGGAAACACCATATATTTT.

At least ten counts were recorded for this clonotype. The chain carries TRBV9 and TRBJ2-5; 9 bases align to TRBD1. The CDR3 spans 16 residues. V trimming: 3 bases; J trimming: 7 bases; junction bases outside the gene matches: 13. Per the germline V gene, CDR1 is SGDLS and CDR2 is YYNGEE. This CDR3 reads CASSGGTGKKFGTQYF. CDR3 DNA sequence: TGTGCCAGCAGCGGTGGGACAGGGAAAAAGTTCGGGACCCAGTACTTC.

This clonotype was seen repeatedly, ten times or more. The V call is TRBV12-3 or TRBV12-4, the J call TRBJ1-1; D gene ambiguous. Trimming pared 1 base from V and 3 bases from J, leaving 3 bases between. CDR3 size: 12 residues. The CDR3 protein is CASSLGDTEAFF. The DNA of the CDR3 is TGTGCCAGCAGTTTAGGGGACACTGAAGCTTTCTTT.

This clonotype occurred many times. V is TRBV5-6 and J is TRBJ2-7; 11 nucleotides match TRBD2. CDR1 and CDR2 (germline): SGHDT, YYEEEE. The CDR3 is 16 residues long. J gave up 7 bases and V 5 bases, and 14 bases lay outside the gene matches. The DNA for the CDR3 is TGTGCCAGCAGATCGGATCTGACTAGCGGGACTGGTGAGCAGTACTTC. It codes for CASRSDLTSGTGEQYF.

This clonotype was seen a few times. CDR3 sequence: CSVPWGIYNEQFF. Here the CDR3 DNA reads TGCAGTGTCCCCTGGGGTATATACAATGAGCAGTTCTTC. This chain joins TRBV20-1 and TRBJ2-1; D call uncertain. The CDR3 totals 13 residues. V was cut by 7 bases and J by 4 bases, with 14 bases left in between. In germline, CDR1 is DFQATT, CDR2 SNEGSKA (reference sequence).

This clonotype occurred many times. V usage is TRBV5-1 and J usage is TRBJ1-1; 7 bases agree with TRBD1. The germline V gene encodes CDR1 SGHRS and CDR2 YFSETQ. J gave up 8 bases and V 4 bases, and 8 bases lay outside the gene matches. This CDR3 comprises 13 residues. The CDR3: CASSPRQGGEAFF. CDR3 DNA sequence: TGCGCCAGCAGCCCTAGACAGGGCGGAGAAGCTTTCTTT.

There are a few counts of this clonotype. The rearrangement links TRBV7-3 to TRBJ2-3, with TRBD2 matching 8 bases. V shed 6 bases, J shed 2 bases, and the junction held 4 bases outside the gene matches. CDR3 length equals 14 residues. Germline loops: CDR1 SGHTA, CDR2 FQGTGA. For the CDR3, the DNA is TGTGCCAGCAGGTTTAGCGGGGCCACAGATACGCAGTATTTT. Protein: CASRFSGATDTQYF.

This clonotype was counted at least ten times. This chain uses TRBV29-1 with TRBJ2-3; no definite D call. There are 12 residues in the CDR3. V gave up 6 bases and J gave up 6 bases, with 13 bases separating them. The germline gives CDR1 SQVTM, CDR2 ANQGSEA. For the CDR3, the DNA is TGCAGCGTGAACCCTATTCTGGATACGCAGTATTTT. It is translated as CSVNPILDTQYF.

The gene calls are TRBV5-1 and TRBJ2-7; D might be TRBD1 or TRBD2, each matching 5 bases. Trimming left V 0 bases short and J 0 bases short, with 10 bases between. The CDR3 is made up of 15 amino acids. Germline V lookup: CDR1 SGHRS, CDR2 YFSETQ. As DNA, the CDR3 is TGCGCCAGCAGCTTGGAGTCAGGGAGCTCCTACGAGCAGTACTTC. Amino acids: CASSLESGSSYEQYF.

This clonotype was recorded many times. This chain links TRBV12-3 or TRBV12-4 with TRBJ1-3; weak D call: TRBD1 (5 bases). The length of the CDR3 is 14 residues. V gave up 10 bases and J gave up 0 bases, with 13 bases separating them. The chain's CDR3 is CATQGWGSGNTIYF. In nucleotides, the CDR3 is TGTGCCACCCAGGGTTGGGGCTCTGGAAACACCATATATTTT.

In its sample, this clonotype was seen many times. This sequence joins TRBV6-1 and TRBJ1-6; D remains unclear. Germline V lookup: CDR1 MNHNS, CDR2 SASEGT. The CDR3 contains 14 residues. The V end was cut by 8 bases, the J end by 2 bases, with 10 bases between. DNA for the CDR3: TGTGCCAGCTCTGACGGCACCTATAATTCACCCCTCCACTTT. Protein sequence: CASSDGTYNSPLHF.

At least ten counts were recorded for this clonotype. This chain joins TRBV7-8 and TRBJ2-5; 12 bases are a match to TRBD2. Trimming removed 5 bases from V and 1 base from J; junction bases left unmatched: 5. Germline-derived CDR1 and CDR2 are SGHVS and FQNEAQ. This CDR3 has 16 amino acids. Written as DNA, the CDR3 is TGTGCCAGCAGCCAAGGACTAGCGGGGCTCCAAGAGACCCAGTACTTC. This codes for CASSQGLAGLQETQYF.

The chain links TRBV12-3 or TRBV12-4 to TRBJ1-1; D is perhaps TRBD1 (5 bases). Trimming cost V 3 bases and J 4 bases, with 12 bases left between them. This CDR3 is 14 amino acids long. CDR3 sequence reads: CASSLERGTTEAFF. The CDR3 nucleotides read TGTGCCAGCAGTTTGGAGAGAGGGACCACTGAAGCTTTCTTT.

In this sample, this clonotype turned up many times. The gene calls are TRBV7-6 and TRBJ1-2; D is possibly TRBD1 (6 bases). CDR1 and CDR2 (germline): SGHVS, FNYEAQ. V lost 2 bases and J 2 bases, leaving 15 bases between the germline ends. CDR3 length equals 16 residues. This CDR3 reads CASSLRPTGTNYGYTF. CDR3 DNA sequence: TGTGCCAGCAGCTTACGTCCGACAGGAACCAACTATGGCTACACCTTC.